This entry describes one T cell receptor beta chain. Once RNA had been extracted, it was reverse transcribed into cDNA to act as the sequencing template. TCRdb keeps only in-frame clones here, not all; method: immunoSEQ multiplex PCR. The table shows hundreds of thousands of clones, with about 53% occurring only once. The length of the CDR3 is 15 residues. In germline, CDR1 is SGHRS, CDR2 YFSETQ. J gave up 4 bases and V 1 base, and 4 bases lay outside the gene matches. This sample is drawn from a study of CD8+ T cells in alopecia areata. The sequence was obtained from a human donor with alopecia areata. The gene calls are TRBV5-1 and TRBJ1-2; 10 bases are shared with TRBD1. Sequencing used CD4+ T cells sorted from blood, obtained at week 0. DNA of the CDR3: TGCGCCAGCAGCTTGCGACAGGGGGCTACCTATGGCTACACCTTC. Translating gives CASSLRQGATYGYTF.